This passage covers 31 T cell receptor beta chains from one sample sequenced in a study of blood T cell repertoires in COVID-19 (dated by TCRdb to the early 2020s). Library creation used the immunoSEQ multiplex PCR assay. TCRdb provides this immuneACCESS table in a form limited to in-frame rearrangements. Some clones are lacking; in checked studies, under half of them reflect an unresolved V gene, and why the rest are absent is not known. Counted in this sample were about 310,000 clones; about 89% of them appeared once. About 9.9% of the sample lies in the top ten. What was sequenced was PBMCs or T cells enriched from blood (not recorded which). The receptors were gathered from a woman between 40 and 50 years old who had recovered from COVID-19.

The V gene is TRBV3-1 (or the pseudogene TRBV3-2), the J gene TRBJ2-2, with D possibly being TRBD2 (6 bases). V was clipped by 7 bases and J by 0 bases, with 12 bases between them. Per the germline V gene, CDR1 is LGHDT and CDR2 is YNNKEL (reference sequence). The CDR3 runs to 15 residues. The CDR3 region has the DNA TGTGCCAGCAACCTCGGGGGAGCGAACACCGGGGAGCTGTTTTTT. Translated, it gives CASNLGGANTGELFF.

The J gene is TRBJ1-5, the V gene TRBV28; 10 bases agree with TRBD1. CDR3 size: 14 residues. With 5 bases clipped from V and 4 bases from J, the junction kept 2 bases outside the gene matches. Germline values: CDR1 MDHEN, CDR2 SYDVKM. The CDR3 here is CASSAGQGNQPQHF. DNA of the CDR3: TGTGCCAGCAGTGCGGGACAGGGGAATCAGCCCCAGCATTTT.

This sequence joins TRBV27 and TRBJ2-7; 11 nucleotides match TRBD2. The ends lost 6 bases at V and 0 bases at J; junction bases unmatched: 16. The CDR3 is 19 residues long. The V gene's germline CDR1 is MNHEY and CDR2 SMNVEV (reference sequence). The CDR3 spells CASRPLTGTSGQSSYEQYF. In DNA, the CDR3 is TGTGCCAGCAGACCACTCACCGGGACTAGCGGTCAAAGCTCCTACGAGCAGTACTTC.

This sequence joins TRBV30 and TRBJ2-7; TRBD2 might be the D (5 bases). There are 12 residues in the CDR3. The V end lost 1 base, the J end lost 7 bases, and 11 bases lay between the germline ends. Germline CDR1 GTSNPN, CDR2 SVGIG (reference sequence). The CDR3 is CAWSELAGEQYF. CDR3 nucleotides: TGTGCCTGGAGTGAGCTAGCTGGGGAGCAGTACTTC.

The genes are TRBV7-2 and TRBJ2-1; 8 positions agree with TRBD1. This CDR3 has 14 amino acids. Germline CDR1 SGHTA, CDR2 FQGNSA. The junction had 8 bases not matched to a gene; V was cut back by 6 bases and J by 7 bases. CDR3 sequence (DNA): TGTGCCAGCAGTAGTAGGACAGGGCAAAATGAGCAGTTCTTC. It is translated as CASSSRTGQNEQFF.

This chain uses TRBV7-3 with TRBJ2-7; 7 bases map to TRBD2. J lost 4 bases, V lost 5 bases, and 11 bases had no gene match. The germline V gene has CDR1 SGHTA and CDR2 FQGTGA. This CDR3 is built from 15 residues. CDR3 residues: CASSLDSAGSYEQYF. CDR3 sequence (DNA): TGTGCCAGCAGCCTCGACTCAGCGGGGTCTTACGAGCAGTACTTC.

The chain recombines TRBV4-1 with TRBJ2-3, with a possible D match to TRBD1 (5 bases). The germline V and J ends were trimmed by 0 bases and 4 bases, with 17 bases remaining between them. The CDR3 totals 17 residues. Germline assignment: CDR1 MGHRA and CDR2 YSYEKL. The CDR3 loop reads CASSQDGIVQGADTQYF. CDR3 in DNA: TGCGCCAGCAGCCAAGATGGGATTGTGCAGGGCGCAGATACGCAGTATTTT.

The CDR3 region has the DNA TGTGCCAGCAGCTTAGCCGGGAACTCGGGAGGCTACACCTTC. It encodes CASSLAGNSGGYTF. The chain recombines TRBV7-9 with TRBJ1-2; D is uncertain. CDR1 and CDR2 (germline): SEHNR, FQNEAQ (reference sequence). This CDR3 has 14 residues. V lost 0 bases to trimming and J lost 8 bases, with 13 bases between them.

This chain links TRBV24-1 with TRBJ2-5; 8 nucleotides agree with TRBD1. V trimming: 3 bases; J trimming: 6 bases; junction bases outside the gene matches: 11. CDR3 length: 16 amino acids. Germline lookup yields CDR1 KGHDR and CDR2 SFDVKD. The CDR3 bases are TGTGCCACCAGTGATCGGGACAGGACGGGGACGCAGACCCAGTACTTC. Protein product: CATSDRDRTGTQTQYF.

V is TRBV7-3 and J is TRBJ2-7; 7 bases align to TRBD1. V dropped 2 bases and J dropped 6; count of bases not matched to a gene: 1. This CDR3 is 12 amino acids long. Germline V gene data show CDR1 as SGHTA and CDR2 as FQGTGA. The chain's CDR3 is CASSLAGGEQYF. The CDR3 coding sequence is TGTGCCAGCAGCTTAGCAGGGGGCGAGCAGTACTTC.

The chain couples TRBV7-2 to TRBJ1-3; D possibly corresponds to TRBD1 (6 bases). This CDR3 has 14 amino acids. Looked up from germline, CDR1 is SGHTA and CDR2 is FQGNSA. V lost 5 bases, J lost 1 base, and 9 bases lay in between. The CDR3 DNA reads TGTGCCAGCAGCCCCAGGGGATCTGGAAACACCATATATTTT. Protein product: CASSPRGSGNTIYF.

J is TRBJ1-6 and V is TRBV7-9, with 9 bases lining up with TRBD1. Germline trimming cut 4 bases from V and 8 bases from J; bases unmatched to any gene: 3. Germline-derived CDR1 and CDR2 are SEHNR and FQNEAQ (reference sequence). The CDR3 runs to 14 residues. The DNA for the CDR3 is TGTGCCAGCAGCTCGGACAGGGGAGATTCACCCCTCCACTTT. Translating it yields CASSSDRGDSPLHF.

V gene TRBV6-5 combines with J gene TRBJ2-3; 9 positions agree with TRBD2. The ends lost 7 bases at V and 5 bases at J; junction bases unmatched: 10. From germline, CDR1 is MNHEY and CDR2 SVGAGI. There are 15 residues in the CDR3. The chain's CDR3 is CASTLMGTSRDTQYF. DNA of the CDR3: TGTGCCAGCACCCTAATGGGGACTAGCCGAGATACGCAGTATTTT.

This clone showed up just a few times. As DNA, the CDR3 is TGTGCCAGCTCACCGGGACAGCCTAATTCACCCCTCCACTTT. It codes for CASSPGQPNSPLHF. The rearrangement links TRBV18 to TRBJ1-6, with 7 bases aligning to TRBD1. The length of the CDR3 is 14 residues. V lost 3 bases to trimming and J lost 6 bases; unmatched junction nucleotides: 2. Per the germline V gene, CDR1 is KGHSH and CDR2 is LQKENI.

The CDR3 reads CSASPLGSDQPQHF. The CDR3 DNA reads TGCAGTGCTAGTCCCCTTGGAAGCGATCAGCCCCAGCATTTT. The chain is built from TRBV20-1 and TRBJ1-5; the D is unclear. This CDR3 is 14 amino acids long. The V and J ends lost 3 bases and 5 bases respectively, with 14 bases between them. CDR1 is DFQATT and CDR2 is SNEGSKA in the germline V gene (reference sequence).

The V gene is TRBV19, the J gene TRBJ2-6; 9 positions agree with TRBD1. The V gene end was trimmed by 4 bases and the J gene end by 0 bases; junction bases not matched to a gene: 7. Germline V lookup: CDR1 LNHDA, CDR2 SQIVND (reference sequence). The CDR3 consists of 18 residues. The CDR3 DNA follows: TGTGCCAGTAGTACTCCGGACAGGGGCCGCTCTGGGGCCAACGTCCTGACTTTC. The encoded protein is CASSTPDRGRSGANVLTF.

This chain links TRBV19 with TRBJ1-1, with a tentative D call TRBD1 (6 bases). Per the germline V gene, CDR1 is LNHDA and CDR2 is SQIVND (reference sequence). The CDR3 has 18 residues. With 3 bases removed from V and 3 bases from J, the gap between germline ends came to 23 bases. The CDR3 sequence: CASSIQGTLTRRDTEAFF. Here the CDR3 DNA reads TGTGCCAGTAGTATCCAAGGGACACTTACCCGGCGGGACACTGAAGCTTTCTTT.

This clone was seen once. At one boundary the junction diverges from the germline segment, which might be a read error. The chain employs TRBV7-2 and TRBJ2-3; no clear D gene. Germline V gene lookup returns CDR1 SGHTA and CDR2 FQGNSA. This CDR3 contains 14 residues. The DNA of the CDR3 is TGTGCCAGCAGTTCGACCCTTAGCAAAGATACGCAGTATTTT. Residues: CASSSTLSKDTQYF.

The CDR3 bases are TGTGCCAGCAGCTTGGGGCAGGGATCTGGGGTACGTTACAATGAGCAGTTCTTC. Its translation: CASSLGQGSGVRYNEQFF. This rearrangement joins TRBV5-8 to TRBJ2-1, with a weak D call TRBD1 (5 bases). This CDR3 is built from 18 residues. CDR1 and CDR2 from the germline V gene are SGHTS and YDEGEE. Trimming removed 0 bases from V and 4 bases from J, with 20 bases in between.

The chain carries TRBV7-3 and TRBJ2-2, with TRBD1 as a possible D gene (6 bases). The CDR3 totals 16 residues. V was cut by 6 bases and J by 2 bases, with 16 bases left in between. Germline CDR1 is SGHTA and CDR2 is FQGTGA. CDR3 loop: CASSPTGRTNTGELFF. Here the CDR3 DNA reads TGTGCCAGCAGTCCCACAGGGCGGACAAACACCGGGGAGCTGTTTTTT.

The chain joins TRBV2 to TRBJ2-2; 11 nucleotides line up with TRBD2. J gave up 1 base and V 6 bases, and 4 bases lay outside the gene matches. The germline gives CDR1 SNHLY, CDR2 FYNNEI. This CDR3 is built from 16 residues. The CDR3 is CASRMTSGVNTGELFF. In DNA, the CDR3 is TGTGCCAGCAGGATGACTAGCGGGGTGAACACCGGGGAGCTGTTTTTT. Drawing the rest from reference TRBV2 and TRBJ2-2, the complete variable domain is EPEVTQTPSHQVTQMGQEVILRCVPISNHLYFYWYRQILGQKVEFLVSFYNNEISEKSEIFDDQFSVERPDGSNFTLKIRSTKLEDSAMYFCASRMTSGVNTGELFFGEGSRLTVL.

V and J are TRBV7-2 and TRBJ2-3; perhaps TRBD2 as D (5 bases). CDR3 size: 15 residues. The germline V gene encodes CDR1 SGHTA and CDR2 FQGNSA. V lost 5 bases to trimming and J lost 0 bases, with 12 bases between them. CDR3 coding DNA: TGTGCCAGCAGCCGCGCCGGACTTAGCACAGATACGCAGTATTTT. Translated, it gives CASSRAGLSTDTQYF. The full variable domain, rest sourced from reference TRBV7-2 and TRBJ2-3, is GAGVSQSPSNKVTEKGKDVELRCDPISGHTALYWYRQSLGQGLEFLIYFQGNSAPDKSGLPSDRFSAERTGGSVSTLTIQRTQQEDSAVYLCASSRAGLSTDTQYFGPGTRLTVL.

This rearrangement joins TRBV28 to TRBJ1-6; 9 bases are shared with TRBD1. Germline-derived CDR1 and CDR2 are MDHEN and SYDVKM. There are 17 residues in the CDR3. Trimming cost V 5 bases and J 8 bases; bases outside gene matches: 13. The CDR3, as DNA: TGTGCCAGCAGTCCAGGGGGACAGGGAAATAGTTATTCACCCCTCCACTTT. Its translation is CASSPGGQGNSYSPLHF.

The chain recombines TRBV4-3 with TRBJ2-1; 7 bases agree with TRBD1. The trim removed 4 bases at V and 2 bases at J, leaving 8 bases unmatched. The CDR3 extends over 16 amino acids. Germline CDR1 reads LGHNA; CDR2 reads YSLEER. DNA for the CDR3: TGCGCCAGCAGCCTTGTTGCGCAGGGGGCCTACAATGAGCAGTTCTTC. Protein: CASSLVAQGAYNEQFF.

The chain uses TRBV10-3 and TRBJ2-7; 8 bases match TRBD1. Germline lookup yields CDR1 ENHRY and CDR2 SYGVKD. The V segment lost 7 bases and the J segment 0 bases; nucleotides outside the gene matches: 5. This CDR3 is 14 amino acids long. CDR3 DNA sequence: TGTGCCATCACTCGGACAGGGAGCTCCTACGAGCAGTACTTC. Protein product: CAITRTGSSYEQYF.

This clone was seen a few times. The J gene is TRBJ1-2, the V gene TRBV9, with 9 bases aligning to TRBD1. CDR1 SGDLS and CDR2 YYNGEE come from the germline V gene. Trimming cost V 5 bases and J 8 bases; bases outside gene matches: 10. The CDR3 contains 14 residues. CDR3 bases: TGTGCCAGCAGTGACACAGGGGGCGCCGGGGGCTACACCTTC. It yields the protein CASSDTGGAGGYTF.

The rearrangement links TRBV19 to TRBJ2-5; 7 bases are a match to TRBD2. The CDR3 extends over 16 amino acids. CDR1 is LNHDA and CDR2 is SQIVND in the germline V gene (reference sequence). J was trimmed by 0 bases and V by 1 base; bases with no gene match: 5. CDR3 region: CASSIGSGAYQETQYF. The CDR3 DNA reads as TGTGCCAGTAGTATAGGGAGCGGGGCCTACCAAGAGACCCAGTACTTC.

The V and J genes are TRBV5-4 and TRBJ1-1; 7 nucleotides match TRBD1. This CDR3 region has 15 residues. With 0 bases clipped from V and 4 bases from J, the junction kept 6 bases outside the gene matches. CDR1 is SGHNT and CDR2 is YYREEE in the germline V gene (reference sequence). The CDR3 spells CASSLAQGSATEAFF. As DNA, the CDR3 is TGTGCCAGCAGCTTGGCACAGGGGTCGGCCACTGAAGCTTTCTTT.

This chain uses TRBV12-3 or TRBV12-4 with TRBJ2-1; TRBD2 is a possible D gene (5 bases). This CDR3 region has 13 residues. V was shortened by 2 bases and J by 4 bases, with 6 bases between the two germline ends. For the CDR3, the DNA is TGTGCCAGCAGTTTACGGAGGTACAATGAGCAGTTCTTC. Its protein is CASSLRRYNEQFF.

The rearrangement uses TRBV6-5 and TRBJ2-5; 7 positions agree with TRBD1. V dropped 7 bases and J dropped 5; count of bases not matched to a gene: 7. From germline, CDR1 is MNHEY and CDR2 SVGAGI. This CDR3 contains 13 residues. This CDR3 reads CASKRGGGETQYF. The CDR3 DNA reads TGTGCCAGCAAAAGAGGGGGCGGTGAGACCCAGTACTTC.

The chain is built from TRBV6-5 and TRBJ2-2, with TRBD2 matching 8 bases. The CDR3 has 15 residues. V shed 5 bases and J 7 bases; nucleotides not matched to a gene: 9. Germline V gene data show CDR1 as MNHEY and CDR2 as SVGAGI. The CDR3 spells CASSPSGGPGGELFF. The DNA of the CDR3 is TGTGCCAGCAGTCCGTCGGGGGGGCCTGGCGGGGAGCTGTTTTTT.